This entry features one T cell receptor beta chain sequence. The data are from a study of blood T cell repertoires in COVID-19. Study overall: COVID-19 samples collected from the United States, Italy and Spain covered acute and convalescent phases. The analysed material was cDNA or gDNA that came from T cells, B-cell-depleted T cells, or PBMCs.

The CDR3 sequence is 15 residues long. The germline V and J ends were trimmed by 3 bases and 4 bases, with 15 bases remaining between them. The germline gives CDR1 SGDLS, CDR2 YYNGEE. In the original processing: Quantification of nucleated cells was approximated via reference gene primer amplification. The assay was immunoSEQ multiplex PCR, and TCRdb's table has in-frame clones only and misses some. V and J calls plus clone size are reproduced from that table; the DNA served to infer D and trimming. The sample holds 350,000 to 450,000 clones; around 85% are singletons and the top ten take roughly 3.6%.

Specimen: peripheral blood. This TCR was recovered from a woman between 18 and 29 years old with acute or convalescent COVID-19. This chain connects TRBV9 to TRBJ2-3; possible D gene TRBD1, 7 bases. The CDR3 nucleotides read TGTGCCAGCAGCGCGTCCAGGGGGACTGCAGATACGCAGTATTTT. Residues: CASSASRGTADTQYF.